One sample yielded the 4 T cell receptor beta chains listed below, sequenced in a study of blood T cell repertoires in COVID-19. Assay: immunoSEQ multiplex PCR; the TCRdb copy retains only in-frame clones and omits some. The sample records some 220,000 clones, 84% being singletons. Sequencing was carried out using peripheral blood. These receptors all come from a man aged 45-65 years with acute or convalescent COVID-19.

The chain links TRBV15 to TRBJ2-7, with 10 bases fitting TRBD1. V was pared by 3 bases and J by 3 bases, with 14 bases of the junction left unmatched. Germline CDR1 is LNHNV and CDR2 is YYDKDF (reference sequence). CDR3 length equals 18 residues. Here the CDR3 reads CATSSTGTGESAGYEQYF. The CDR3 nucleotides read TGTGCCACCAGCAGCACCGGGACAGGGGAGTCCGCAGGCTACGAGCAGTACTTC. The full variable domain, completed using reference TRBV15 and TRBJ2-7, is DAMVIQNPRYQVTQFGKPVTLSCSQTLNHNVMYWYQQKSSQAPKLLFHYYDKDFNNEADTPDNFQSRRPNTSFCFLDIRSPGLGDTAMYLCATSSTGTGESAGYEQYFGPGTRLTVT.

This rearrangement joins TRBV19 to TRBJ2-1; tentative D call: TRBD1 (6 bases). The germline V and J ends were trimmed by 6 bases and 4 bases, with 13 bases remaining between them. The germline CDR1 and CDR2 sequences are LNHDA and SQIVND (reference sequence). This CDR3 spans 14 amino acids. The CDR3 DNA sequence: TGTGCCAGTAGCTTCCGGGACATTTACAATGAGCAGTTCTTC. Protein product: CASSFRDIYNEQFF.

As DNA, the CDR3 is TGTGCCACCACCGACAGGGAGAGCTATGGCTACACCTTC. This sequence encodes CATTDRESYGYTF. This chain uses TRBV6-5 with TRBJ1-2; 7 bases are shared with TRBD1. Germline CDR1 MNHEY, CDR2 SVGAGI. This CDR3 contains 13 residues. The J segment lost 4 bases and the V segment lost 10 bases, leaving 9 bases of the junction unmatched.

The chain combines TRBV27 with TRBJ1-5, with D possibly matching TRBD1 (5 bases). CDR1 and CDR2 (germline): MNHEY, SMNVEV (reference sequence). The CDR3 length is 13 residues. Trimming removed 5 bases at V and 6 bases at J, with 11 bases between. CDR3 residues: CASSPTGIQPQHF. DNA for the CDR3: TGTGCCAGCAGTCCCACAGGAATTCAGCCCCAGCATTTT.